A selection of T cell receptor beta chains follows, all from one sample in a study of T cells in localized non-small cell lung cancer. TCRdb keeps only in-frame clones here, not all; method: immunoSEQ multiplex PCR. The repertoire holds some 10,000 clones, 85% seen once, with roughly 8.6% in the top ten. The sequences come from peripheral blood, collected before any cancer treatment. The receptors originated from a male donor older than 55 with stage III lung adenocarcinoma. CDR3s include the opening cysteine and the closing phenylalanine or tryptophan. Each record gives: CDR3 DNA, CDR3 protein, V gene, clone size, J gene, D gene. The D gene is left open where the match is weak. The size field is filled for only some rows; it gives once, few, many or a size class.

TGTGCCAGTAGTTCACGACTAGCGGCCTTCAATGAGCAGTTCTTC | CASSSRLAAFNEQFF | TRBV19 | - | TRBJ2-1 | TRBD2
TGCAGCGTTGGCCGAGTGGTGAACACTGAAGCTTTCTTT | CSVGRVVNTEAFF | TRBV29-1 | - | TRBJ1-1 | -
TGCACCAGCAGCCAGGGAAGGGTAACCGCTCCGGGATTCCTGGGCACTGAAGCTTTCTTT | CTSSQGRVTAPGFLGTEAFF | TRBV1 | - | TRBJ1-1 | -
TGTGCCAGCAGGCAGACAGGGAACGACATTCAGTACTTC | CASRQTGNDIQYF | TRBV28 | - | TRBJ2-4 | TRBD1
TGTGCCAGCAGCTTCCTGCTAGGGTTGGGGAGCACAGATACGCAGTATTTT | CASSFLLGLGSTDTQYF | TRBV7-2 | - | TRBJ2-3 | -
TGTGCCAGCAGTTTATCAGGACTGGGAACCTACGAGCAGTACTTC | CASSLSGLGTYEQYF | TRBV27 | - | TRBJ2-7 | -
TGTGCCAGCAGTTTGTCGGGGGGGGAGCTGTTTTTT | CASSLSGGELFF | TRBV27 | few | TRBJ2-2 | -
TGTGCCACCAAGGTAGCGGGAGGGCCTGTCGAGCAGTACTTC | CATKVAGGPVEQYF | TRBV2 | - | TRBJ2-7 | TRBD2
TGTGCCAGTATGCCGGGACAGGGGGGGACCAAAAACATTCAGTACTTC | CASMPGQGGTKNIQYF | TRBV19 | few | TRBJ2-4 | TRBD1
TGTGCCAGCAGTTCCCAAATCGGGGAGCTGTTTTTT | CASSSQIGELFF | TRBV6-6 | - | TRBJ2-2 | -
TGTGCCAGCAGTCCGGGACAGGGAATAGACATTCAGTACTTC | CASSPGQGIDIQYF | TRBV28 | - | TRBJ2-4 | TRBD1
TGTGCCAGCAGTTCAGGGTCAACTAATGAAAAACTGTTTTTT | CASSSGSTNEKLFF | TRBV28 | - | TRBJ1-4 | -
TGTGCCAGCAGTTTAGGGGTAATGGGAGCTTTCTTT | CASSLGVMGAFF | TRBV28 | - | TRBJ1-1 | -
TGTGCCTGGAGTGTATCGCAGCTCAGTTACAATGAGCAGTTCTTC | CAWSVSQLSYNEQFF | TRBV30 | - | TRBJ2-1 | -
TGTGCCAGCAGCTTCGCCCGGCAGGGGAGCACCGGGGAGCTGTTTTTT | CASSFARQGSTGELFF | TRBV7-2 | - | TRBJ2-2 | -
TGTGCCAGTAGTATGGGACTAGCGGGCAGCACAGATACGCAGTATTTT | CASSMGLAGSTDTQYF | TRBV19 | - | TRBJ2-3 | TRBD2
TGTGCCAGCAGCCCGCCCCGGTCCGACACCGGGGAGCTGTTTTTT | CASSPPRSDTGELFF | TRBV5-6 | - | TRBJ2-2 | -
TGTGCCAGCAGCTTACTGGCAGGGACCTACGGAGGCTACACCTTC | CASSLLAGTYGGYTF | TRBV7-2 | - | TRBJ1-2 | -
TGTGCCAGCAAGCGACGGATTTCCCCCCCTTACTACGAGCAGTACTTC | CASKRRISPPYYEQYF | TRBV21-1 | few | TRBJ2-7 | -
TGTGCCAGCAGCTTAGGGGCAGGGTGGATGAACACTGAAGCTTTCTTT | CASSLGAGWMNTEAFF | TRBV7-2 | once | TRBJ1-1 | -
TGTGCCAGCAGAGACCGGGGACGGGAAAAACTGTTTTTT | CASRDRGREKLFF | TRBV19 | - | TRBJ1-4 | -
TGTGCCAGCACACTAGCGGCCCCCGGGGGAAACACCATATATTTT | CASTLAAPGGNTIYF | TRBV28 | once | TRBJ1-3 | -
TGTGCCAGCAGCTTGCAGACCGAAGAAGCTTTCTTT | CASSLQTEEAFF | TRBV5-4 | - | TRBJ1-1 | -
TGCAGCGTTGAGAAGGTTTTAGCAGATACGCAGTATTTT | CSVEKVLADTQYF | TRBV29-1 | once | TRBJ2-3 | -
TGCGCCAGCAGCCTCGGGGCGGGGGCTACCCCCTCTGGAAACACCATATATTTT | CASSLGAGATPSGNTIYF | TRBV5-1 | - | TRBJ1-3 | -
TGTGCCAGCCATATCCCGGCTAGCGGAGAAAGCACAGATACGCAGTATTTT | CASHIPASGESTDTQYF | TRBV27 | - | TRBJ2-3 | TRBD2
TGTGCCAGCAGCTTAGGCGGGACCGACACCGGGGAGCTGTTTTTT | CASSLGGTDTGELFF | TRBV11-2 | - | TRBJ2-2 | -
TGTGCCAGCAGTGACGGGGGGCGGGACCCGGACTACGAGCAGTACTTC | CASSDGGRDPDYEQYF | TRBV6-4 | - | TRBJ2-7 | -
TGTGCCAGCAGCTTATATCAGGGTGGGGTCACTGAAGCTTTCTTT | CASSLYQGGVTEAFF | TRBV7-2 | - | TRBJ1-1 | -
TGTGCCAGCAGCCCCGGACTAGCGGGAGGCGACTACGAGCAGTACTTC | CASSPGLAGGDYEQYF | TRBV7-2 | - | TRBJ2-7 | TRBD2
TGCAGTGGGACCTACAGGGACGAGCAGTACTTC | CSGTYRDEQYF | TRBV20-1 | once | TRBJ2-7 | -
TGTGCCAGCAGTCCCCGTTGGGGGAGTGGGGCCAACGTCCTGACTTTC | CASSPRWGSGANVLTF | TRBV6-6 | - | TRBJ2-6 | -
TGTGCCACCAAGCTCCCGGGGTCGCCCGACGGTACTGATACGCAGTATTTT | CATKLPGSPDGTDTQYF | TRBV5-8 | - | TRBJ2-3 | -
TGTGCCAGCAGTTCCCAGATTGCAGATACGCAGTATTTT | CASSSQIADTQYF | TRBV27 | once | TRBJ2-3 | -
TGTGCCAGCAGCTTATGGGGACAGGGGATCATGGAGACCCAGTACTTC | CASSLWGQGIMETQYF | TRBV7-2 | - | TRBJ2-5 | TRBD1
TGTGCCACCGAGGGACAGGGGGCGAGCTACACCTTC | CATEGQGASYTF | TRBV2 | - | TRBJ1-2 | TRBD1
TGTGCCAGCAGCCCGGACAGAAACTATGGCTACACCTTC | CASSPDRNYGYTF | TRBV5-4 | - | TRBJ1-2 | -
TGTGCCAGCAGCTCCTCTTCGGGGGCAGAACTCTATGGCTACACCTTC | CASSSSSGAELYGYTF | TRBV7-9 | once | TRBJ1-2 | -
TGTGCCAGCAGCGTAGTCGGGACAGGGGCGATGCCGAGCTCCTACAATGAGCAGTTCTTC | CASSVVGTGAMPSSYNEQFF | TRBV9 | - | TRBJ2-1 | TRBD1
TGTGCCAGCAGCTCCGGGCTAGCGGGAGAGGTTGGGGAGCAGTTCTTC | CASSSGLAGEVGEQFF | TRBV27 | - | TRBJ2-1 | TRBD2
TGTGCCAGCAGTTTAAGCTGGGGCACTCAAGAGACCCAGTACTTC | CASSLSWGTQETQYF | TRBV27 | - | TRBJ2-5 | -
TGTGCCAGCAGTGGTGGGTCCCTGAGTTACGAGCAGTACTTC | CASSGGSLSYEQYF | TRBV2 | few | TRBJ2-7 | -
TGCGCCAGCAGCCCCCAAATACCGACGGGAATCTACGAGCAGTACTTC | CASSPQIPTGIYEQYF | TRBV4-3 | - | TRBJ2-7 | -
TGTGCCAGTGGTACTAGGGGACCGGCGGATACTGAAGCTTTCTTT | CASGTRGPADTEAFF | TRBV19 | - | TRBJ1-1 | -
TGCGCCAGCAGCGCGGATCACCCCGATACGCAGTATTTT | CASSADHPDTQYF | TRBV4-1 | - | TRBJ2-3 | -
TGTGCCAGCAGTTTATCGACTAGCGGGGGTCGTCAGTATTTT | CASSLSTSGGRQYF | TRBV27 | - | TRBJ2-3 | TRBD2
TGTGCCAGCAGCTCCATTAACTATGGCTACACCTTC | CASSSINYGYTF | TRBV7-9 | - | TRBJ1-2 | -
TGTGCCAGCAGGGACCAGAGAGGGACTGAAAAACTGTTTTTT | CASRDQRGTEKLFF | TRBV6-5 | - | TRBJ1-4 | -
TGTGCCAGCAGCTTATTTGATGGAAGCAATCAGCCCCAGCATTTT | CASSLFDGSNQPQHF | TRBV7-9 | - | TRBJ1-5 | -
TGTGCCAGTAGAGCAGGGGGGAACACTGAAGCTTTCTTT | CASRAGGNTEAFF | TRBV19 | - | TRBJ1-1 | TRBD1
TGTGCCAGCAGCCAATCCGCCGGGAGTCCAGATACGCAGTATTTT | CASSQSAGSPDTQYF | TRBV14 | once | TRBJ2-3 | -
TGTGCCAGCAGCCAAGTAACCGCCGGGGAGCTGTTTTTT | CASSQVTAGELFF | TRBV14 | - | TRBJ2-2 | -
TGTGCCAGCAGTCGGACAGTGGCCTACGAGCAGTACTTC | CASSRTVAYEQYF | TRBV6-5 | - | TRBJ2-7 | -
TGTGCCAGCAGTGAAGTTGGTAGGGGAGCCCAAGAGACCCAGTACTTC | CASSEVGRGAQETQYF | TRBV6-1 | - | TRBJ2-5 | -
TGTGCCAGCTGCCTGACGGCAGCGGGAGTTCTCGCCCAGTACTTC | CASCLTAAGVLAQYF | TRBV2 | - | TRBJ2-5 | TRBD2
TGTGCCAGCAGCTTGGGCTGGGGATATGGCTACACCTTC | CASSLGWGYGYTF | TRBV7-2 | - | TRBJ1-2 | -
TGTGCCAGCAGAGCAGGGGGCAAAGGAAACACCATATATTTT | CASRAGGKGNTIYF | TRBV6-1 | - | TRBJ1-3 | TRBD1
TGTGCCAGCAGCTCTCCCAGACTGCCGATGGATGGCTACACCTTC | CASSSPRLPMDGYTF | TRBV11-2 | few | TRBJ1-2 | -
TGTGCCAGTAGTAAACCGGGACAGGGTAAAGGGGCCAACGTCCTGACTTTC | CASSKPGQGKGANVLTF | TRBV19 | - | TRBJ2-6 | TRBD1
TGTGCCAGCAGAAAACCACAGCACACTGAAGCTTTCTTT | CASRKPQHTEAFF | TRBV6-6 | few | TRBJ1-1 | -